Below, one TCR beta chain is given with its context. The sample comes from a study of T cell changes during pregnancy in multiple sclerosis. CDR3 length equals 14 residues. Per the germline V gene, CDR1 is LGHNA and CDR2 is YNFKEQ. Trimming left V 1 base short and J 5 bases short, with 8 bases between. Method: immunoSEQ multiplex PCR; TCRdb's copy keeps in-frame clones and lacks some. The sample lists fewer than 40,000 clones; approximately 90% were seen once. This receptor was identified in a female donor with multiple sclerosis, enrolled in a pregnancy study. The chain employs TRBV4-2 and TRBJ2-2; possible D gene TRBD2, 5 bases. Specimen: CD4+ T cells from peripheral blood mononuclear cells, collected in the second trimester of pregnancy. CDR3 bases: TGTGCCAGCAGCCAAGTGGGAGATACCGGGGAGCTGTTTTTT. Protein sequence: CASSQVGDTGELFF.